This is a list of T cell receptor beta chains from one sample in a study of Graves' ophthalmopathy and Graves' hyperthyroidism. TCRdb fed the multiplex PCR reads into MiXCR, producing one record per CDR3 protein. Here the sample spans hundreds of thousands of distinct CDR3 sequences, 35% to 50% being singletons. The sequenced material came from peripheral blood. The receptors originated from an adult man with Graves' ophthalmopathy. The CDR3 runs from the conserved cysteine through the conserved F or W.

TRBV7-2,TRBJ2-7,CASSARGTGSYEQYF
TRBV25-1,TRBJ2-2,CASVEVLAGELFF
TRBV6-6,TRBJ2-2,CASRAVQNTGELFF
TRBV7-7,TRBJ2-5,CASSQNEYQETQYF
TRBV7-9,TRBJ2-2,CASSQDLGTTNTGELFF
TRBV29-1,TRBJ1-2,CSVLGGDRGLGYTF
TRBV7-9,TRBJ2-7,CASSAGSEQYF
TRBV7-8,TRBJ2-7,CASSLARGTGGSYEQYF
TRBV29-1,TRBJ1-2,CSVEAQGGSPYGYTF
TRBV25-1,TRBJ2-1,CASSERVHEQFF
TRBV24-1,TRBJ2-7,CATSDYGTGGTYEQYF
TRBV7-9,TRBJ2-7,CASSLGPQGKWSYEQYF
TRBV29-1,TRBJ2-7,CSVDYGTGATYEQYF
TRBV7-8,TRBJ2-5,CASSLRETYQETQYF
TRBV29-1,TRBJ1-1,CSLYQGAEAFF
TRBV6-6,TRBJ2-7,CASSPAKGRGPYEQYF
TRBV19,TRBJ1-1,CASSLNRGDTEASF
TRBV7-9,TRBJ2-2,CASTRDRDHGELFF
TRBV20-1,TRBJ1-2,CSAWTAAPNYGYTF
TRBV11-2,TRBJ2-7,CASIRTGTYEQYF
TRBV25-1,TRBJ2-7,CASSYRTGGGGEQYF
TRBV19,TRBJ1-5,CASNEVYQPQHF
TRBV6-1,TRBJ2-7,CASIPETGRRHEQYF
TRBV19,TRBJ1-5,CASSPTDYSNQPQHF
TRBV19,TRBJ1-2,CASSWGQVIYGYTF
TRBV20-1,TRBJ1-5,CSARGTARQPQHF
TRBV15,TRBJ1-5,CATSRVPTSGTRNQPQHF
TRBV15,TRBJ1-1,CATGDRDTTEAFF
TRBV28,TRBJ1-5,CASSSAREVNQPQHF
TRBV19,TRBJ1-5,CASSIWGTGNQPQHF
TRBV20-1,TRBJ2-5,CSAKAGETQYF
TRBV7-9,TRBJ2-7,CASSPREGQTYEQYF
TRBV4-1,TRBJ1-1,CASSQTGREEAFF
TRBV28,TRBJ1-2,CASREYYGYTF
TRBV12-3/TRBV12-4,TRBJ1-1,CASSLFPGGGEAFF
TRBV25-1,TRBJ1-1,CASKGSGAFF
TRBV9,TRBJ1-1,CASSVGGQGEGMQAFF
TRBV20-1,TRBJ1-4,CSASLWGDNEKLFF
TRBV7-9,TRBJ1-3,CASSFGGTADGNTIYF
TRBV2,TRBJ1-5,CASSRDTGRNQPQHF
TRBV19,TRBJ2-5,CASSNRWGETQYF
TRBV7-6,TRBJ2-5,CASSVVLWETQYF
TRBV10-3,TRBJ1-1,CASEGTGGRKAFF
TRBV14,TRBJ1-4,CASKREVVREKLFF
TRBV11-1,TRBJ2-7,CASSLLRGGLDEQYF
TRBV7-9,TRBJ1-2,CASSFGLGWRGYTF
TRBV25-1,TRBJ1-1,CASSLLGGDPDTEAFF
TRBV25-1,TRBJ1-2,CASSDSAGEGGYGYTF
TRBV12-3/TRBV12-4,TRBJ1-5,CASSLFIGSNQPQHF